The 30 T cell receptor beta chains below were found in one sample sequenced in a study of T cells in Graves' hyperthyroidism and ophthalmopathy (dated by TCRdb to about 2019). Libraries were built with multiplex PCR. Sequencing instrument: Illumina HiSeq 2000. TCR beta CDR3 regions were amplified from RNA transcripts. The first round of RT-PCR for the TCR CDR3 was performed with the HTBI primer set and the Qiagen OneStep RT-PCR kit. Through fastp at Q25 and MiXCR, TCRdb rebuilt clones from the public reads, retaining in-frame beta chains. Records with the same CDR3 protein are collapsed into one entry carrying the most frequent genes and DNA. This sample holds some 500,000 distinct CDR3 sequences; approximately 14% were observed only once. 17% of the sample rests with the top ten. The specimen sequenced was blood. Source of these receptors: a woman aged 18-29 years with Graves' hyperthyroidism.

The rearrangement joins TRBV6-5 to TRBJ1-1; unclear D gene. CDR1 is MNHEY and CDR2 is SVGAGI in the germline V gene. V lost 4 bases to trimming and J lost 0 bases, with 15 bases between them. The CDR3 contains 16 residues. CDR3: CASSSPTRRVNTEAFF. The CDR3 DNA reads TGTGCCAGCAGTTCTCCGACTCGGAGGGTGAACACTGAAGCTTTCTTT.

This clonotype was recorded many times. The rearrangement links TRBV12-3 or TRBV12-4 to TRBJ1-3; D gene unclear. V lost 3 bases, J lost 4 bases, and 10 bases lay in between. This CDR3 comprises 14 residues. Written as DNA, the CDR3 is TGTGCCAGCAGTTTTAGGGTGCCAGGAAACACCATATATTTT. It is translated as CASSFRVPGNTIYF.

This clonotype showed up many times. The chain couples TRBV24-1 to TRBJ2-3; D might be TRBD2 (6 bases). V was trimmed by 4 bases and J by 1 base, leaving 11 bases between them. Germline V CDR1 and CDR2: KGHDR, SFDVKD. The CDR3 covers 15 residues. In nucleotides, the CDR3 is TGTGCCACCAGTGACCGGGACTTTCGCACAGATACGCAGTATTTT. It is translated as CATSDRDFRTDTQYF.

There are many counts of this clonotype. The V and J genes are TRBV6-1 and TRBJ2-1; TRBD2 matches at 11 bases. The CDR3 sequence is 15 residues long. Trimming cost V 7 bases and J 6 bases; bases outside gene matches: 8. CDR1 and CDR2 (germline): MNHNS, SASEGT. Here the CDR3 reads CASKPGLAGGNEQFF. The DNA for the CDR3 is TGTGCCAGCAAACCAGGACTAGCGGGCGGCAATGAGCAGTTCTTC.

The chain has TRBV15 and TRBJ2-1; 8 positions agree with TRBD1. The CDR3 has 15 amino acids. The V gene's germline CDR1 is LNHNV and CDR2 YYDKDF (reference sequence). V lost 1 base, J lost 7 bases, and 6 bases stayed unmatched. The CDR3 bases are TGTGCCACCAGCAGAGCTCCGGGACAGGCAAATGAGCAGTTCTTC. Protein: CATSRAPGQANEQFF.

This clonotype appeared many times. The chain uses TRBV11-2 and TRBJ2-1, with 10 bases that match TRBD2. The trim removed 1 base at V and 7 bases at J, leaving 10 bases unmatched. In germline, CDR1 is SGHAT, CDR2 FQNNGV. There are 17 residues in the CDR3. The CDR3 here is CASSLVGGTSAWNEQFF. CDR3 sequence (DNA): TGTGCCAGCAGCTTAGTCGGCGGGACTAGCGCATGGAATGAGCAGTTCTTC.

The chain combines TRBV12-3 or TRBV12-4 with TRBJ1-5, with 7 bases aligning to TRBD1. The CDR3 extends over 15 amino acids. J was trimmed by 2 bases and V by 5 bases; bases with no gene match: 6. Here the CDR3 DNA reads TGTGCCAGCAGTACAGGGGACGCGGGCAATCAGCCCCAGCATTTT. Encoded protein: CASSTGDAGNQPQHF.

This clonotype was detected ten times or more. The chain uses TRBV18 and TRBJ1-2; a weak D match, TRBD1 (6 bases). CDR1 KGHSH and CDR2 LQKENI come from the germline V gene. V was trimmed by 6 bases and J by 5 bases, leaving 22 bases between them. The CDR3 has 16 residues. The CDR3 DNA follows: TGTGCCAGCTCCCCCGACAGGCTAAGATCGGATTATGGCTACACCTTC. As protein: CASSPDRLRSDYGYTF.

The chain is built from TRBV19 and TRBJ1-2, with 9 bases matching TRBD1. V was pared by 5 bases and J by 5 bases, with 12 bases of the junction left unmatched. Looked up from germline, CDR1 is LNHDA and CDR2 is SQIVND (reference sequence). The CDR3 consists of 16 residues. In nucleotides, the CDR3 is TGTGCCAGTAGTCCTCACCAGACAGGGGGATCATATGGCTACACCTTC. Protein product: CASSPHQTGGSYGYTF.

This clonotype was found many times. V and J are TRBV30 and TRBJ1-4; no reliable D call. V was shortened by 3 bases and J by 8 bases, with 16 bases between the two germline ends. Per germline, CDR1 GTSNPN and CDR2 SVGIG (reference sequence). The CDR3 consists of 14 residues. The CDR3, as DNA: TGTGCCTGGAGGTCGGAGACCGGGAACGAAAAACTGTTTTTT. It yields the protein CAWRSETGNEKLFF.

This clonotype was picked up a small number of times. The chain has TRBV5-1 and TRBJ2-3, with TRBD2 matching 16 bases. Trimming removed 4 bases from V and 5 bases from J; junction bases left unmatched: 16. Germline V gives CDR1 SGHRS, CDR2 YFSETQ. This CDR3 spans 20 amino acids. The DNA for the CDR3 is TGCGCCAGCAGCCAATACACTGGGACTAGCGGGAGGGCCGCGAAAGATACGCAGTATTTT. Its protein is CASSQYTGTSGRAAKDTQYF.

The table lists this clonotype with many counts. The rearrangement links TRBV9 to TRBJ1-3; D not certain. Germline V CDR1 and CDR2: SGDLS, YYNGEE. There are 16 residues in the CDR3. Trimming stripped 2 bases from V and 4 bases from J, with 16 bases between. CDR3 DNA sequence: TGTGCCAGCAGCGTCTCGGCCCATAATGAGGGAAACACCATATATTTT. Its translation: CASSVSAHNEGNTIYF.

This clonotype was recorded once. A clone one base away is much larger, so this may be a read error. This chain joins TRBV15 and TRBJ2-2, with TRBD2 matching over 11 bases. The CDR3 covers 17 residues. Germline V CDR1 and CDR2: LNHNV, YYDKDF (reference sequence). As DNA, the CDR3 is TGTGCCACCACCTTACTAGCGGGAGCTTCGAACACCGGGGAGCTGTCTTTT. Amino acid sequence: CATTLLAGASNTGELSF. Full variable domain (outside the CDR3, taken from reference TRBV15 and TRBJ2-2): DAMVIQNPRYQVTQFGKPVTLSCSQTLNHNVMYWYQQKSSQAPKLLFHYYDKDFNNEADTPDNFQSRRPNTSFCFLDIRSPGLGDTAMYLCATTLLAGASNTGELSFGEGSRLTVL.

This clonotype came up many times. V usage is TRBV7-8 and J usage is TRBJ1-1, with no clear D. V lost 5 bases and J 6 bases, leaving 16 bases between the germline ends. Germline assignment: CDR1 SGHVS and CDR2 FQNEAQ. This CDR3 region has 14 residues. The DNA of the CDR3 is TGTGCCAGCAGCCCTAGCGGACGGCAGTCTGAAGCTTTCTTT. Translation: CASSPSGRQSEAFF.

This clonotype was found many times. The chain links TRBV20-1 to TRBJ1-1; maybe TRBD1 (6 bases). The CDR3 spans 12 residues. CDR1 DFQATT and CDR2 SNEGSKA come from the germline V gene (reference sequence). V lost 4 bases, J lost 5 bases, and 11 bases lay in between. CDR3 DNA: TGCAGTGCTACCTACAGGGAAACTGAAGCTTTCTTT. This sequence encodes CSATYRETEAFF.

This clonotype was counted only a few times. CDR3 in DNA: TGTGCCAGCAGCGTAGTTTCAGGGGGGAACACTGAAGCTTTCTTT. As protein: CASSVVSGGNTEAFF. The genes are TRBV9 and TRBJ1-1; 7 bases fit TRBD1. Trimming cost V 0 bases and J 1 base; bases outside gene matches: 3. This CDR3 has 15 residues. Germline V CDR1 and CDR2: SGDLS, YYNGEE.

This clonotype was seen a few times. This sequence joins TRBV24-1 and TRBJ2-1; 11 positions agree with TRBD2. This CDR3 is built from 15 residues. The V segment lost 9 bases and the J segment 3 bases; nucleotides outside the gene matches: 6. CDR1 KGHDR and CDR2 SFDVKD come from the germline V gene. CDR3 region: CATGGGLADYNEQFF. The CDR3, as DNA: TGTGCCACCGGAGGGGGACTAGCGGACTACAATGAGCAGTTCTTC.

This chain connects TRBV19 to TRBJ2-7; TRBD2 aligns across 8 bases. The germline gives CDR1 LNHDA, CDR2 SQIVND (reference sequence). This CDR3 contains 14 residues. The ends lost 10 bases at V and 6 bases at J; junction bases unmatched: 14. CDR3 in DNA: TGTGCCACCCGGGGGGCGAGCGGGGGTCTCGAGCAGTACTTC. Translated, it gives CATRGASGGLEQYF.

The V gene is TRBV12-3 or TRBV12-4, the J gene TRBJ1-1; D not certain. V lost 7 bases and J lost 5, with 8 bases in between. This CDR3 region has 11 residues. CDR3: CASTPVTEAFF. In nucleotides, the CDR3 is TGTGCCAGCACCCCAGTTACTGAAGCTTTCTTT.

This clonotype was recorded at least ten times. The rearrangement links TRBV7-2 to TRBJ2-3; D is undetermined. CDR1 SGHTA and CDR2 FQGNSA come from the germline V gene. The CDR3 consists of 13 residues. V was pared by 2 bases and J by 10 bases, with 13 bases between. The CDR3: CASSLNGEKAQYF. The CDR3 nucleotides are TGTGCCAGCAGCTTAAACGGAGAGAAGGCGCAGTATTTT.

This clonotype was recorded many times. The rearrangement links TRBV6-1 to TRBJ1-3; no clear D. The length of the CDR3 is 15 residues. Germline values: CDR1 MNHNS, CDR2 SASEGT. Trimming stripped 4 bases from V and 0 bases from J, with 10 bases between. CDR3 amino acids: CASSGRTSSGNTIYF. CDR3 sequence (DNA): TGTGCCAGCAGTGGAAGGACCAGCTCTGGAAACACCATATATTTT.

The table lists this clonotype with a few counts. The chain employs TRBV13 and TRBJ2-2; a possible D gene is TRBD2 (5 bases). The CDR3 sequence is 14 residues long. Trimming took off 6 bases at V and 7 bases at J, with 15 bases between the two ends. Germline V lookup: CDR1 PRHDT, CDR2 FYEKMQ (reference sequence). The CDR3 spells CASRVTSRGGELFF. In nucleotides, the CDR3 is TGTGCCAGCAGAGTAACGAGTCGGGGCGGGGAGCTGTTTTTT.

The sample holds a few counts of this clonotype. The chain's CDR3 is CASSLGRPGLADRTDTQYF. DNA of the CDR3: TGCGCCAGCAGCTTGGGTCGACCGGGACTAGCGGACCGCACAGATACGCAGTATTTT. The J gene is TRBJ2-3, the V gene TRBV5-1; 11 bases match TRBD2. V lost 0 bases to trimming and J lost 1 base; unmatched junction nucleotides: 10. Germline V gene sequence: CDR1 SGHRS, CDR2 YFSETQ. The CDR3 runs to 19 residues.

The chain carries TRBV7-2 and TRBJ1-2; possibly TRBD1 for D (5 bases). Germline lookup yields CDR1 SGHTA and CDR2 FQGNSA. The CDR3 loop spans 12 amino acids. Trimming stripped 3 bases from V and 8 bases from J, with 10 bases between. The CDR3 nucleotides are TGTGCCAGCAGCTTCGAAGGGGCCGGCTACACCTTC. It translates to CASSFEGAGYTF.

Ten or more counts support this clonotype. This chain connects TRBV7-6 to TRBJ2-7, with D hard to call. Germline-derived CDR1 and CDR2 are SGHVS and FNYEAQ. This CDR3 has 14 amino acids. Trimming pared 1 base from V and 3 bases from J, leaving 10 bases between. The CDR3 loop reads CASSLGQDDYEQYV. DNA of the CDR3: TGTGCCAGCAGCTTAGGCCAGGACGACTACGAGCAGTACGTC.

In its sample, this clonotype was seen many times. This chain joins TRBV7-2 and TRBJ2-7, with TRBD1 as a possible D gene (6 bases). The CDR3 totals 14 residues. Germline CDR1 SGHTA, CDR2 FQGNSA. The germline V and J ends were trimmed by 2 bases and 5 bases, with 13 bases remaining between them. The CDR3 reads CASSLRQGYNEQYF. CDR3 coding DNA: TGTGCCAGCAGCTTAAGGCAGGGGTATAACGAGCAGTACTTC.

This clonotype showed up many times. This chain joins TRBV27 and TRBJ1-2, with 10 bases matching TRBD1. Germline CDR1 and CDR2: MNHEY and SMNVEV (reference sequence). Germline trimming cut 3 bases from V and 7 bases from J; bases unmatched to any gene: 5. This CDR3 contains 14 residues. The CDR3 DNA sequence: TGTGCCAGCAGTTTCCGGGACAGGGGCGGTGGCTACACCTTC. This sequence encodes CASSFRDRGGGYTF.

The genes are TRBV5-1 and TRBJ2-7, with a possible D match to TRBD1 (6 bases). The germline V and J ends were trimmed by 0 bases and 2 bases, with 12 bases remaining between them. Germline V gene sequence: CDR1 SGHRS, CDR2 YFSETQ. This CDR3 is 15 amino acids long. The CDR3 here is CASSLGSAGAYEQYF. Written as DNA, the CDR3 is TGCGCCAGCAGCTTGGGTTCGGCAGGGGCCTACGAGCAGTACTTC. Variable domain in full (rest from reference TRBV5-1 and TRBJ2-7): KAGVTQTPRYLIKTRGQQVTLSCSPISGHRSVSWYQQTPGQGLQFLFEYFSETQRNKGNFPGRFSGRQFSNSRSEMNVSTLELGDSALYLCASSLGSAGAYEQYFGPGTRLTVT.

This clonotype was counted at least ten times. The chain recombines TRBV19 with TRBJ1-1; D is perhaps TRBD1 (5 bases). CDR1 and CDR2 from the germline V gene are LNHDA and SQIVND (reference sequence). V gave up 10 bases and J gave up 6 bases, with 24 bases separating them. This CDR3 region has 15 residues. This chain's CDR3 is CATLQRAGRTPEAFF. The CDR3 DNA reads TGTGCCACCCTTCAAAGGGCAGGGCGGACCCCTGAAGCTTTCTTT.

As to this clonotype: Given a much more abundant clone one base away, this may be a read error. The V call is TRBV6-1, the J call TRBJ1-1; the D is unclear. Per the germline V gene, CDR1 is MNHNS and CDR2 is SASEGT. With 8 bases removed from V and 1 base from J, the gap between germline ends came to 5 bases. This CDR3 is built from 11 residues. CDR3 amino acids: CASWENTEAFF. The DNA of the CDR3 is TGTGCCAGCTGGGAGAACACTGAAGCTTTCTTT.